Described below is a single TCR beta chain sequence and its context. Its antigen is unidentified. Germline V gene lookup returns CDR1 MGHRA and CDR2 YSYEKL. Trimming removed 5 bases from V and 0 bases from J, with 10 bases in between. This CDR3 spans 14 amino acids. RNA transcripts served as the template for amplifying TCR beta CDR3 regions. The HTBI set primed first-round TCR CDR3 RT-PCR. A single record per CDR3 protein comes from TCRdb applying MiXCR to the multiplex PCR reads. The table records around 290,000 distinct CDR3 sequences, approximately 12% of them present only once. The data are from a study of T cells in Graves' hyperthyroidism and ophthalmopathy. Study-level points and caveats: Blood samples included most of the expanded thyroid clonotypes exceeding 0.001.

The genes are TRBV4-1 and TRBJ2-5, with unresolved D. The source material was blood. The TCR sequence derives from a woman aged 30 to 39 with Graves' hyperthyroidism that later progressed to Graves' ophthalmopathy. The CDR3 here is CASSFGRNQETQYF. The CDR3 DNA reads as TGCGCCAGCAGCTTCGGGCGGAACCAAGAGACCCAGTACTTC.